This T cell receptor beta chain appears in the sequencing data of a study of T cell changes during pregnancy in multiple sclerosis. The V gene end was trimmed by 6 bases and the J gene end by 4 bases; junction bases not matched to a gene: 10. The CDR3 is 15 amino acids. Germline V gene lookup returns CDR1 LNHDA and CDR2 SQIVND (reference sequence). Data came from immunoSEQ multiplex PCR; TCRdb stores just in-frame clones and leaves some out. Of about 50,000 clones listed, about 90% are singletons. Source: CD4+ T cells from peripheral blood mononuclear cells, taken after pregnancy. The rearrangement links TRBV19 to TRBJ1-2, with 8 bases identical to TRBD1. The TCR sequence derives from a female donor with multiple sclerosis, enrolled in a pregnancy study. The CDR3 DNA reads TGTGCCAGTAGACCGACCACAGGACAGGGCTATGGCTACACCTTC. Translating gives CASRPTTGQGYGYTF.